Presented here are 27 T cell receptor beta chains from one specimen sequenced in a study of shared clonotypes between healthy human individuals. Only in-frame clones appear in the TCRdb table, and some are missing; sequencing was by immunoSEQ multiplex PCR. The table has around 700,000 clones, less than 80% seen once. Sequencing used memory CD4+ T cells sorted from blood. The sample's subset: CD45RA-negative fraction. The receptors stem from a woman in her 30s in good health.

Ten or more counts support this clone. This CDR3 is also generated by other DNA sequences in the sample. V gene TRBV19 combines with J gene TRBJ1-2; D possibly corresponds to TRBD1 (6 bases). The CDR3 covers 16 residues. The germline V gene has CDR1 LNHDA and CDR2 SQIVND (reference sequence). V was shortened by 2 bases and J by 4 bases, with 17 bases between the two germline ends. CDR3: CASSIIGTGAGYGYTF. The CDR3 DNA reads as TGTGCCAGTAGTATAATCGGGACGGGGGCTGGCTATGGCTACACCTTC. The whole variable domain, remainder taken from reference TRBV19 and TRBJ1-2, is DGGITQSPKYLFRKEGQNVTLSCEQNLNHDAMYWYRQDPGQGLRLIYYSQIVNDFQKGDIAEGYSVSREKKESFPLTVTSAQKNPTAFYLCASSIIGTGAGYGYTFGSGTRLTVV.

The J gene is TRBJ1-4, the V gene TRBV28; D gene ambiguous. CDR1 is MDHEN and CDR2 is SYDVKM in the germline V gene. Trimming shortened V by 5 bases and J by 4 bases, and 8 bases separated the two germline ends. CDR3 length: 13 amino acids. CDR3 amino acids: CASSGWGNEKLFF. The CDR3 DNA follows: TGTGCCAGCAGTGGTTGGGGTAATGAAAAACTGTTTTTT.

This clone was counted a few times. This chain joins TRBV28 and TRBJ2-1; D is possibly TRBD2 (7 bases). CDR1 MDHEN and CDR2 SYDVKM come from the germline V gene. The CDR3 is 16 residues long. The V end was cut by 2 bases, the J end by 2 bases, with 13 bases between. The CDR3 region has the DNA TGTGCCAGCAGTTTAGCGGGGGACATCGCCTACAATGAGCAGTTCTTC. Translating gives CASSLAGDIAYNEQFF.

The rearrangement joins TRBV19 to TRBJ1-1; no definite D call. Germline assignment: CDR1 LNHDA and CDR2 SQIVND (reference sequence). This CDR3 is 11 amino acids long. Trimming took 7 bases from V and 4 from J, leaving 7 bases between them. CDR3 coding DNA: TGTGCCAGTAAGTTCGGCACTGAAGCTTTCTTT. Translation: CASKFGTEAFF.

This clone was counted only a few times. Other DNA sequences in the sample encode the same CDR3. The rearrangement links TRBV28 to TRBJ2-7; D is undetermined. CDR3 length equals 14 residues. Germline V gene data show CDR1 as MDHEN and CDR2 as SYDVKM. Trimming left V 3 bases short and J 0 bases short, with 9 bases between. DNA for the CDR3: TGTGCCAGCAGTTTTGGAAGGTACTCCTACGAGCAGTACTTC. The encoded protein is CASSFGRYSYEQYF.

The chain joins TRBV11-2 to TRBJ2-5; TRBD1 aligns across 8 bases. With 3 bases clipped from V and 6 bases from J, the junction kept 9 bases outside the gene matches. Germline-derived CDR1 and CDR2 are SGHAT and FQNNGV. This CDR3 comprises 15 residues. The CDR3 DNA follows: TGTGCCAGCAGCTTCGAGGCAGGGGGCTTGAAGACCCAGTACTTC. Its translation: CASSFEAGGLKTQYF.

This sequence joins TRBV5-1 and TRBJ2-7; tentatively, D is TRBD1 (6 bases). The CDR3 is 15 residues long. Germline CDR1 SGHRS, CDR2 YFSETQ. Trimming left V 0 bases short and J 2 bases short, with 12 bases between. The CDR3 reads CASSLGSGQTYEQYF. CDR3 bases: TGCGCCAGCAGCTTGGGAAGCGGACAGACCTACGAGCAGTACTTC.

In regard to this clone: Other DNA variants within this sample encode the same CDR3. The gene calls are TRBV6-1 and TRBJ2-2, with 11 bases aligning to TRBD1. J gave up 8 bases and V 6 bases, and 5 bases lay outside the gene matches. CDR3 size: 14 residues. Per the germline V gene, CDR1 is MNHNS and CDR2 is SASEGT. CDR3 sequence (DNA): TGTGCCAGCAGCGGACAGGGGGCATCAGGGGAGCTGTTTTTT. Translation: CASSGQGASGELFF.

The chain uses TRBV2 and TRBJ2-7; D is unresolved. The CDR3 totals 13 residues. V lost 2 bases, J lost 1 base, and 6 bases lay in between. CDR1 and CDR2 from the germline V gene are SNHLY and FYNNEI. Here the CDR3 reads CASSEMVSYEQYF. Here the CDR3 DNA reads TGTGCCAGCAGTGAAATGGTTTCCTACGAGCAGTACTTC.

The chain employs TRBV11-2 and TRBJ2-2; TRBD1 might be the D (6 bases). CDR3 length equals 16 residues. Germline CDR1 reads SGHAT; CDR2 reads FQNNGV. The V and J ends lost 5 bases and 2 bases respectively, with 15 bases between them. In DNA form, the CDR3 reads TGTGCCAGCAGCCCGACCGGGACACCTAACACCGGGGAGCTGTTTTTT. Protein product: CASSPTGTPNTGELFF. Based on the CDR3 plus reference TRBV11-2 and TRBJ2-2, the full variable domain is EAGVAQSPRYKIIEKRQSVAFWCNPISGHATLYWYQQILGQGPKLLIQFQNNGVVDDSQLPKDRFSAERLKGVDSTLKIQPAKLEDSAVYLCASSPTGTPNTGELFFGEGSRLTVL.

The V and J genes are TRBV15 and TRBJ2-5; maybe TRBD1 (6 bases). V lost 1 base to trimming and J lost 8 bases, with 14 bases between them. Germline V CDR1 and CDR2: LNHNV, YYDKDF (reference sequence). CDR3 length: 14 residues. CDR3 sequence (DNA): TGTGCCACCAGCAGAGTGGGGACACCCTCTACCCAGTACTTC. This encodes CATSRVGTPSTQYF.

This clone was seen at least ten times. This chain uses TRBV11-2 with TRBJ2-7; no clear D gene. This CDR3 has 13 residues. The germline V gene encodes CDR1 SGHAT and CDR2 FQNNGV. V was cut by 5 bases and J by 2 bases, with 10 bases left in between. This CDR3 reads CASSPYNAYEQYF. Here the CDR3 DNA reads TGTGCCAGCAGCCCTTACAATGCCTACGAGCAGTACTTC.

V gene TRBV2 combines with J gene TRBJ2-6; 7 bases match TRBD1. After removal of 6 bases from V and 2 bases from J, the junction contained 7 bases not matched to a gene. Per the germline V gene, CDR1 is SNHLY and CDR2 is FYNNEI. The CDR3 is made up of 16 amino acids. The CDR3 is CASRRDRLPGANVLTF. The CDR3 DNA follows: TGTGCCAGCAGAAGGGACAGACTCCCTGGGGCCAACGTCCTGACTTTC. The full variable domain, rest sourced from reference TRBV2 and TRBJ2-6, is EPEVTQTPSHQVTQMGQEVILRCVPISNHLYFYWYRQILGQKVEFLVSFYNNEISEKSEIFDDQFSVERPDGSNFTLKIRSTKLEDSAMYFCASRRDRLPGANVLTFGAGSRLTVL.

This clone was found a few times. Other DNA sequences of this sample code for an identical CDR3. J is TRBJ1-1 and V is TRBV9, with TRBD1 as a possible D gene (5 bases). The CDR3 loop spans 13 amino acids. Germline loops: CDR1 SGDLS, CDR2 YYNGEE. V was pared by 2 bases and J by 1 base, with 6 bases between. The CDR3 region has the DNA TGTGCCAGCAGCGTGGGGCCGAACACTGAAGCTTTCTTT. It is translated as CASSVGPNTEAFF.

This clone was picked up one time. The gene calls are TRBV28 and TRBJ2-5; a possible D gene is TRBD2 (6 bases). CDR3 size: 13 residues. V dropped 5 bases and J dropped 8 bases, with 15 bases sitting between them. CDR1 MDHEN and CDR2 SYDVKM come from the germline V gene. The DNA for the CDR3 is TGTGCCAGCAGTCCCCCGGGAGCCACCACCCAGTACTTC. Translating it yields CASSPPGATTQYF.

With regard to this clone: The same CDR3 is also encoded by other DNA sequences in this sample. The V and J genes are TRBV5-1 and TRBJ2-1; 11 positions match TRBD2. V dropped 2 bases and J dropped 6; count of bases not matched to a gene: 1. The CDR3 loop spans 14 amino acids. In germline, CDR1 is SGHRS, CDR2 YFSETQ. In DNA form, the CDR3 reads TGCGCCAGCAGCTTTGGGACTAGCGGCAATGAGCAGTTCTTC. This gives the protein CASSFGTSGNEQFF.

This clone was seen ten or more times. The chain couples TRBV21-1 to TRBJ2-1; the D call of TRBD2 is as the table states it, not checked on the DNA. TRBV21-1 constitutes a pseudogene. CDR3 length: 13 amino acids. The CDR3 reads CAKGERNRNEQFF. In DNA, the CDR3 is TGTGCCAAGGGAGAGCGGAACCGCAATGAGCAGTTCTTC.

This chain links TRBV15 with TRBJ2-1; perhaps TRBD1 as D (5 bases). V lost 5 bases to trimming and J lost 5 bases, with 16 bases between them. Per the germline V gene, CDR1 is LNHNV and CDR2 is YYDKDF (reference sequence). CDR3 length: 15 amino acids. CDR3 in DNA: TGTGCCACCAGCGATAGCCCTCAAGGGGACAATGAGCAGTTCTTC. This codes for CATSDSPQGDNEQFF.

As regards this clone: Other DNA sequences from this sample encode an identical CDR3 as well. The V and J genes are TRBV11-2 and TRBJ2-3, with 10 bases aligning to TRBD2. Germline loops: CDR1 SGHAT, CDR2 FQNNGV. The CDR3 contains 15 residues. Trimming at V came to 4 bases and at J to 0 bases, leaving 1 base not matched to a gene. The CDR3: CASSSTSGSTDTQYF. In DNA, the CDR3 is TGTGCCAGCAGCTCGACTAGCGGGAGCACAGATACGCAGTATTTT.

The rearrangement joins TRBV28 to TRBJ1-4, with D uncertain. The V gene's germline CDR1 is MDHEN and CDR2 SYDVKM. V lost 4 bases and J 8 bases, leaving 11 bases between the germline ends. This CDR3 has 13 amino acids. As DNA, the CDR3 is TGTGCCAGCAGTTCCGGGATTAAGGAAAAACTGTTTTTT. Amino acid sequence: CASSSGIKEKLFF.

In this sample, this clone turned up a few times. The V call is TRBV9, the J call TRBJ2-1; no clear D gene. The CDR3 has 15 amino acids. Germline V CDR1 and CDR2: SGDLS, YYNGEE. Trimming removed 0 bases from V and 3 bases from J, with 10 bases in between. Written as DNA, the CDR3 is TGTGCCAGCAGCGTAGAGTTCCAAGACTACAATGAGCAGTTCTTC. This gives the protein CASSVEFQDYNEQFF.

The chain uses TRBV5-1 and TRBJ1-3; no reliable D call. The CDR3 runs 15 residues. V was pared by 4 bases and J by 0 bases, with 11 bases between. From germline, CDR1 is SGHRS and CDR2 YFSETQ. In DNA form, the CDR3 reads TGCGCCAGCAGCCTAGGACCGGTCTCTGGAAACACCATATATTTT. Translating gives CASSLGPVSGNTIYF.

This clone has a count of ten or more. One base away lies a much larger clone, so this may be a sequencing read error. This chain uses TRBV7-9 with TRBJ2-7; possible D gene TRBD1, 6 bases. Germline values: CDR1 SEHNR, CDR2 FQNEAQ (reference sequence). This CDR3 region has 12 residues. The V end lost 0 bases, the J end lost 6 bases, and 6 bases lay between the germline ends. The chain's CDR3 is CASSLAGGEQYF. The CDR3 DNA follows: TGTGCCAGCAGCTTAGCAGGGGGCGAGCAGTACTTC. Combining the CDR3 with reference TRBV7-9 and TRBJ2-7 gives the whole variable domain DTGVSQNPRHKITKRGQNVTFRCDPISEHNRLYWYRQTLGQGPEFLTYFQNEAQLEKSRLLSDRFSAERPKGSFSTLEIQRTEQGDSAMYLCASSLAGGEQYFGPGTRLTVT.

This clone was seen more than once but under ten times. The chain has TRBV7-9 and TRBJ1-1; D gene uncertain. Looked up from germline, CDR1 is SEHNR and CDR2 is FQNEAQ (reference sequence). This CDR3 has 16 amino acids. V shed 3 bases and J shed 0 bases, with 14 bases lying between them. In DNA, the CDR3 is TGTGCCAGCAGCTTTGAGGGCTATTACATGAACACTGAAGCTTTCTTT. This gives the protein CASSFEGYYMNTEAFF.

The CDR3 region is CASSVAFRAGGADTQYF. For the CDR3, the DNA is TGTGCCAGCAGCGTAGCTTTTCGGGCTGGAGGGGCAGATACGCAGTATTTT. This chain uses TRBV9 with TRBJ2-3, with a tentative D call TRBD2 (6 bases). Deletions cut 0 bases from V and 4 bases from J, with 18 bases between. The CDR3 length is 17 residues. Germline V gene lookup returns CDR1 SGDLS and CDR2 YYNGEE.

This chain joins TRBV27 and TRBJ2-1; TRBD2 matches at 7 bases. CDR1 is MNHEY and CDR2 is SMNVEV in the germline V gene (reference sequence). The J segment lost 0 bases and the V segment lost 6 bases, leaving 2 bases of the junction unmatched. This CDR3 comprises 14 residues. The CDR3 reads CASRSGGSYNEQFF. For the CDR3, the DNA is TGTGCCAGCAGATCGGGAGGCTCCTACAATGAGCAGTTCTTC.

The chain is built from TRBV7-2 and TRBJ2-2; no firm D call. The CDR3 spans 13 residues. Trimming left V 4 bases short and J 6 bases short, with 9 bases between. Germline-derived CDR1 and CDR2 are SGHTA and FQGNSA. The chain's CDR3 is CASSSRAAGELFF. CDR3 nucleotide sequence: TGTGCCAGCAGCTCCCGGGCGGCCGGGGAGCTGTTTTTT.